The 20 T cell receptor beta chains in this list originate from one sample, sequenced in a study of PD-L1 blockade in urothelial cancer. Measured with immunoSEQ multiplex PCR; TCRdb has only the in-frame clones, and not every one. The sample carries some 50,000 clones, around 85% recorded once. Documented time point: pretreatment peripheral blood. The sample in question was PBMCs, obtained around atezolizumab (anti-PD-L1) treatment. These receptors were obtained from a woman in her sixties with urothelial cancer.

The V and J genes are TRBV5-1 and TRBJ1-5; D is perhaps TRBD1 (6 bases). Trimming shortened V by 3 bases and J by 1 base, and 11 bases separated the two germline ends. CDR1 is SGHRS, CDR2 YFSETQ, per germline. The CDR3 has 15 amino acids. CDR3 amino acids: CASSSTGGSNQPQHF. The CDR3 DNA reads TGCGCCAGCAGCTCGACAGGTGGGAGCAATCAGCCCCAGCATTTT. Drawing the rest from reference TRBV5-1 and TRBJ1-5, the complete variable domain is KAGVTQTPRYLIKTRGQQVTLSCSPISGHRSVSWYQQTPGQGLQFLFEYFSETQRNKGNFPGRFSGRQFSNSRSEMNVSTLELGDSALYLCASSSTGGSNQPQHFGDGTRLSIL.

This rearrangement joins TRBV5-4 to TRBJ1-1; 8 bases map to TRBD1. Unmatched junction bases numbered 12, after V lost 4 bases and J lost 4 bases. Germline values: CDR1 SGHNT, CDR2 YYREEE (reference sequence). The CDR3 spans 16 residues. The CDR3 here is CASSRPRGRDPTEAFF. The CDR3 nucleotides read TGTGCCAGCAGCCGACCCAGGGGGCGCGATCCCACTGAAGCTTTCTTT.

The gene calls are TRBV19 and TRBJ2-3, with no clear D. Trimming stripped 4 bases from V and 6 bases from J, with 11 bases between. CDR3 length: 13 residues. Germline V lookup: CDR1 LNHDA, CDR2 SQIVND (reference sequence). The CDR3 DNA sequence: TGTGCCAGTAGTAGATACTCCCCCGATACGCAGTATTTT. This codes for CASSRYSPDTQYF.

This clone was observed once. V is TRBV5-1 and J is TRBJ2-1; TRBD2 matches 10 bases. V dropped 5 bases and J dropped 10; count of bases not matched to a gene: 9. The germline CDR1 and CDR2 sequences are SGHRS and YFSETQ. The CDR3 consists of 14 residues. The CDR3 protein is CASRASGSSWEQFF. DNA for the CDR3: TGCGCCAGCAGGGCTAGCGGGAGCTCGTGGGAGCAGTTCTTC.

The chain couples TRBV5-4 to TRBJ1-6; the D gene is possibly TRBD1 (5 bases). Per the germline V gene, CDR1 is SGHNT and CDR2 is YYREEE (reference sequence). The CDR3 has 17 residues. Deletions cut 0 bases from V and 7 bases from J, with 17 bases between. CDR3 region: CASSLGGGFTWNSPLHF. The CDR3 DNA reads TGTGCCAGCAGCTTGGGCGGGGGGTTTACCTGGAATTCACCCCTCCACTTT.

This chain joins TRBV10-1 and TRBJ2-1; D is ambiguous. CDR1 WNHNN and CDR2 SYGVQD come from the germline V gene (reference sequence). Trimming stripped 4 bases from V and 8 bases from J, with 9 bases between. This CDR3 is 12 amino acids long. CDR3 protein: CASSGREDEQFF. The CDR3 DNA is TGCGCCAGCAGTGGACGCGAGGATGAGCAGTTCTTC.

The V gene is TRBV10-1, the J gene TRBJ2-7, with D perhaps matching TRBD2 (5 bases). Germline CDR1 WNHNN, CDR2 SYGVQD (reference sequence). V lost 0 bases, J lost 3 bases, and 9 bases lay in between. This CDR3 is 14 amino acids long. The CDR3 DNA follows: TGCGCCAGCAGTGAGTCGGTCCGGGGCTACGAGCAGTACTTC. Protein sequence: CASSESVRGYEQYF.

V is TRBV19 and J is TRBJ2-7; D is perhaps TRBD1 (6 bases). The V end was cut by 4 bases, the J end by 7 bases, with 17 bases between. Germline assignment: CDR1 LNHDA and CDR2 SQIVND (reference sequence). The CDR3 consists of 14 residues. DNA of the CDR3: TGTGCCAGTAGTACAAACAGGGAACCCGGGGAGCAGTACTTC. It encodes CASSTNREPGEQYF. The complete variable domain, with remaining parts taken from reference TRBV19 and TRBJ2-7, reads DGGITQSPKYLFRKEGQNVTLSCEQNLNHDAMYWYRQDPGQGLRLIYYSQIVNDFQKGDIAEGYSVSREKKESFPLTVTSAQKNPTAFYLCASSTNREPGEQYFGPGTRLTVT.

About this clone: A junction end diverges from the germline sequence, so it may reflect a read error. This sequence joins TRBV19 and TRBJ1-6; weak D call: TRBD1 (5 bases). Germline V gene sequence: CDR1 LNHDA, CDR2 SQIVND (reference sequence). This CDR3 comprises 13 residues. The chain's CDR3 is CASHSGDNSPLHF. The CDR3 DNA reads TGTGCCAGCCATTCGGGGGATAATTCGCCCCTCCACTTT.

The chain has TRBV2 and TRBJ1-5, with a tentative D call TRBD1 (6 bases). CDR1 is SNHLY and CDR2 is FYNNEI in the germline V gene. V gave up 4 bases and J gave up 6 bases, with 19 bases separating them. The CDR3 consists of 16 residues. The chain's CDR3 is CASSVRGGVYGQPQHF. The DNA of the CDR3 is TGTGCCAGCAGTGTCAGGGGAGGGGTGTACGGTCAGCCCCAGCATTTT.

V and J are TRBV28 and TRBJ1-1, with D possibly TRBD1 on 5 matching bases. V was pared by 6 bases and J by 0 bases, with 11 bases between. The CDR3 covers 14 residues. Germline CDR1 is MDHEN and CDR2 is SYDVKM. Here the CDR3 DNA reads TGTGCCAGCAGAGGGGCTGGTATGAACACTGAAGCTTTCTTT. Its protein is CASRGAGMNTEAFF.

CDR3 bases: TGTGCCAGCAGTTCCACAGGGGGGGCAACTAATGAAAAACTGTTTTTT. Amino acids: CASSSTGGATNEKLFF. The chain recombines TRBV28 with TRBJ1-4, with 8 positions matching TRBD1. Germline V gene lookup returns CDR1 MDHEN and CDR2 SYDVKM. The V segment lost 4 bases and the J segment 0 bases; nucleotides outside the gene matches: 4. The CDR3 contains 16 residues.

The V and J genes are TRBV4-2 and TRBJ1-2; maybe TRBD1 (6 bases). Germline assignment: CDR1 LGHNA and CDR2 YNFKEQ. Trimming took 3 bases from V and 6 from J, leaving 8 bases between them. The CDR3 totals 12 residues. DNA of the CDR3: TGTGCCAGCAGCCAGGGGGCGGATGGCTACACCTTC. It encodes CASSQGADGYTF.

This clone has more than one count but fewer than ten. CDR3 nucleotide sequence: TGTGCCAGCAGCCTGAGGGACTTCAACACCGGGGAGCTGTTTTTT. It specifies CASSLRDFNTGELFF. The rearrangement uses TRBV14 and TRBJ2-2; a weak D match, TRBD2 (6 bases). CDR1 is SGHDN, CDR2 FVKESK, per germline. The CDR3 runs 15 residues. The V and J ends lost 4 bases and 2 bases respectively, with 11 bases between them.

The chain carries TRBV6-1 and TRBJ2-5; a possible D gene is TRBD2 (5 bases). V was trimmed by 10 bases and J by 5 bases, leaving 17 bases between them. Germline V gene data show CDR1 as MNHNS and CDR2 as SASEGT. This CDR3 contains 13 residues. DNA of the CDR3: TGTGCCATCCCTGGACCTAGGGAGGAGACCCAGTACTTC. It is translated as CAIPGPREETQYF.

V and J are TRBV10-3 and TRBJ2-5; 8 positions agree with TRBD1. The V segment lost 2 bases and the J segment 5 bases; nucleotides outside the gene matches: 4. From germline, CDR1 is ENHRY and CDR2 SYGVKD. This CDR3 comprises 14 residues. The CDR3: CAISEGQGGETQYF. Written as DNA, the CDR3 is TGTGCCATCAGTGAGGGACAGGGAGGTGAGACCCAGTACTTC.

The chain employs TRBV18 and TRBJ2-1; D unresolved. The germline V gene encodes CDR1 KGHSH and CDR2 LQKENI. Trimming cost V 1 base and J 3 bases, with 4 bases left between them. The CDR3 runs 13 residues. The CDR3 is CASSPHNYNEQFF. CDR3 DNA sequence: TGTGCCAGCTCACCACACAACTACAATGAGCAGTTCTTC.

This CDR3 is CASSSTLATQYF. Written as DNA, the CDR3 is TGTGCCAGCAGCTCGACCCTAGCGACCCAGTACTTC. The chain uses TRBV7-2 and TRBJ2-5, with D possibly TRBD2 on 5 matching bases. V lost 4 bases and J 7 bases, leaving 10 bases between the germline ends. The CDR3 sequence is 12 residues long. Germline values: CDR1 SGHTA, CDR2 FQGNSA.

This chain joins TRBV18 and TRBJ2-7; 7 nucleotides line up with TRBD1. The ends lost 3 bases at V and 2 bases at J; junction bases unmatched: 10. CDR3 length: 16 residues. Germline assignment: CDR1 KGHSH and CDR2 LQKENI. The CDR3 is CASSPYTPGTAYEQYF. CDR3 nucleotides: TGTGCCAGCTCACCCTACACCCCCGGGACAGCCTACGAGCAGTACTTC.

This chain uses TRBV9 with TRBJ2-3, with unresolved D. Germline CDR1 SGDLS, CDR2 YYNGEE. The CDR3 covers 16 residues. Trimming pared 0 bases from V and 2 bases from J, leaving 13 bases between. This CDR3 reads CASSVDALPATDTQYF. CDR3 nucleotides: TGTGCCAGCAGCGTAGATGCGCTCCCTGCCACAGATACGCAGTATTTT.